This TCR beta chain stems from a study of T-cell reconstitution after alpha-beta-depleted transplantation in children. Trimming took off 1 base at V and 1 base at J, with 19 bases between the two ends. The V gene's germline CDR1 is MGHRA and CDR2 YSYEKL. This CDR3 has 18 residues. Unique molecular identifiers were incorporated when the TCRbeta library was constructed. One entry per CDR3 protein, called by TCRdb with MiXCR from the PCR reads. This table holds some 280,000 distinct CDR3 sequences, about 10% found once. The TCR was taken from a human donor who donated a stem cell graft to a child with SCID. The chain is built from TRBV4-1 and TRBJ1-1, with a weak D call TRBD1 (6 bases). The sample consisted of PBMCs from the stem cell graft donor, taken from the stem cell graft. Here the CDR3 DNA reads TGCGCCAGCAGCCAAGCCTATTCCCCTGGACAGAGGAACACTGAAGCTTTCTTT. This gives the protein CASSQAYSPGQRNTEAFF.